Presented here are 3 T cell receptor beta chains from one specimen sequenced in a study of blood T cell repertoires in COVID-19. Data came from immunoSEQ multiplex PCR; TCRdb stores just in-frame clones and leaves some out. The sample records around 500,000 clones, roughly nine tenths being singletons. Sequenced: PBMCs or T cells enriched from blood (not recorded which). These receptors were collected from a woman in her sixties who had recovered from COVID-19.

The V and J genes are TRBV9 and TRBJ1-1; D perhaps matches TRBD1 (5 bases). The CDR3 is made up of 16 amino acids. CDR1 and CDR2 from the germline V gene are SGDLS and YYNGEE. The ends were cut back, 0 bases at V and 1 base at J, with 13 bases in the middle. The CDR3 protein is CASSVGRTTGNTEAFF. The CDR3 coding sequence is TGTGCCAGCAGCGTAGGTCGGACTACAGGGAACACTGAAGCTTTCTTT.

The rearrangement joins TRBV27 to TRBJ2-7, with 8 bases aligning to TRBD1. The CDR3 contains 14 residues. Losses at the gene ends were 6 bases for V and 0 bases for J; bases not matched to a gene: 4. Germline loops: CDR1 MNHEY, CDR2 SMNVEV (reference sequence). The CDR3 DNA is TGTGCCAGCAGGCAAGGACAGGGCTCCTACGAGCAGTACTTC. It translates to CASRQGQGSYEQYF.

CDR3 nucleotides: TGTGCCAGCAGCCGAGATTGGGCGGAAAAACTGTTTTTT. Its translation is CASSRDWAEKLFF. J is TRBJ1-4 and V is TRBV3-1 (or the pseudogene TRBV3-2); the D is unclear. The CDR3 totals 13 residues. The V gene's germline CDR1 is LGHDT and CDR2 YNNKEL (reference sequence). V lost 4 bases and J lost 8, with 11 bases in between.